This T cell receptor (beta chain) comes out of a study of CD8+ T cells in alopecia areata. About the study: The study gave tofacitinib for 6 to 18 months, then 6 months off drug. Study observations and caveats: In lesional scalp, particularly from alopecia totalis/universalis, clonality was higher than in normal scalp.

As part of sample collection, lesional scalp punch biopsies and peripheral blood were taken from alopecia areata patients. Cell sorting was applied to PBMCs, and CD4+ and CD8+ T cells were collected. Following RNA extraction, reverse transcription yielded cDNA that acted as the sequencing template. Data came from immunoSEQ multiplex PCR; TCRdb stores just in-frame clones and leaves some out. This sample carries about 150,000 clones, around 50% of them seen once, and the ten largest clones take 5% to 7%. A note on this clone: Antigen specificity is unknown.

The CDR3 is made up of 13 amino acids. V lost 4 bases, J lost 4 bases, and 10 bases lay in between. The germline V gene has CDR1 SQVTM and CDR2 ANQGSEA. The sample here was CD4+ T cells sorted from blood, taken at week 0. The J gene is TRBJ1-4, the V gene TRBV29-1; D is possibly TRBD1 (5 bases). The TCR sequence derives from a human donor with alopecia areata. CDR3 in DNA: TGCAGCGTTGGGGGCCACAGTAATGAAAAACTGTTTTTT. Translated, it gives CSVGGHSNEKLFF.